This T cell receptor beta chain stems from a study of cytomegalovirus exposure and HLA in healthy donors. Study results and limitations: It has been reported that TCR beta sequences accurately predicted the HLA-A and HLA-B alleles of most subjects. Rates of TCR association differed by HLA locus in a later analysis, with DRB1 highest and HLA-C lowest. Later analysis suggested most CMV-associated TCR beta chains were HLA-restricted.

Germline V gives CDR1 SGDLS, CDR2 YYNGEE. The CDR3 covers 14 residues. Trimming stripped 0 bases from V and 4 bases from J, with 8 bases between. Primers included in the PCR were 60 Vbeta and 13 Jbeta primers. Produced via immunoSEQ multiplex PCR; TCRdb's table is partial and in-frame only. The sample lists roughly 170,000 clones; roughly 88% were seen once. As to this clone: Antigen specificity is unknown.

This clonotype was sampled from a girl aged 2-9 years in good health and CMV-seropositive. V usage is TRBV9 and J usage is TRBJ1-3; D unclear. Sequencing was done on a sample of PBMCs. CDR3 in DNA: TGTGCCAGCAGCGTAGGATGGGAGGGAAACACCATATATTTT. Amino acid sequence: CASSVGWEGNTIYF. Full variable domain (outside the CDR3, taken from reference TRBV9 and TRBJ1-3): DSGVTQTPKHLITATGQRVTLRCSPRSGDLSVYWYQQSLDQGLQFLIQYYNGEERAKGNILERFSAQQFPDLHSELNLSSLELGDSALYFCASSVGWEGNTIYFGEGSWLTVV.